This TCR beta chain was identified during a study of type 1 regulatory T cells. About the research overall: T-allo10 is a Tr1-enriched, alloantigen-specific CD4 T cell product made in vitro.

In TCRdb, the reads were re-called with MiXCR into one record per CDR3 protein. The data show about 18,000 distinct CDR3 sequences, about a tenth seen once. This CDR3 is 15 amino acids long. V lost 4 bases, J lost 10 bases, and 21 bases lay in between. Germline CDR1 and CDR2: SGHRS and YFSETQ. At least ten counts were recorded for this clonotype. This receptor was obtained from a human donor in good health. The sequenced sample was CD4+ T cells, either the whole sample or a sorted fraction (not recorded which). V usage is TRBV5-1 and J usage is TRBJ2-1, with D possibly called TRBD1 or TRBD2 (6 bases each). The CDR3 sequence is CASSGRTGSGAEQFF. CDR3 in DNA: TGCGCCAGCAGCGGGAGGACTGGTTCAGGGGCCGAGCAGTTCTTC.